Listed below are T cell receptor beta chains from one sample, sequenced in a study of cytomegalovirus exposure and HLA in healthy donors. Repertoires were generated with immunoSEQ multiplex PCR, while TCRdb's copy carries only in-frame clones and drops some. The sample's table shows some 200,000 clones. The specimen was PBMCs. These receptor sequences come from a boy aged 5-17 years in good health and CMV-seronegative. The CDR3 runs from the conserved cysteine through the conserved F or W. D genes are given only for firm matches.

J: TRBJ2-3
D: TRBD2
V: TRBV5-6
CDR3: CASRRDSGGTDTQYF
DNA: TGTGCCAGCAGGCGAGACAGCGGGGGCACAGATACGCAGTATTTT

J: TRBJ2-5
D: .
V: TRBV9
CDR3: CASSNDLQETQYF
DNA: TGTGCCAGCAGCAATGACTTGCAAGAGACCCAGTACTTC

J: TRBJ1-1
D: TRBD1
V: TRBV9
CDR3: CASSALDRGNTEAFF
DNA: TGTGCCAGCAGCGCCTTGGACAGGGGGAACACTGAAGCTTTCTTT

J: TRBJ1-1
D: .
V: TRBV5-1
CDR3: CASSFRGRGLGSSEAFF
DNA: TGCGCCAGCAGCTTTAGGGGGAGGGGGTTAGGGTCGTCTGAAGCTTTCTTT

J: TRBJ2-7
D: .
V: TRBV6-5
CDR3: CASSYWGGSPYEQYF
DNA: TGTGCCAGCAGTTATTGGGGGGGCTCCCCCTACGAGCAGTACTTC

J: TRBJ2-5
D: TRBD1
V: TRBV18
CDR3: CASSLQGKETQYF
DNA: TGTGCCAGCTCACTACAGGGGAAAGAGACCCAGTACTTC

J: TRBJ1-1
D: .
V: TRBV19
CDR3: CASSQKAGLNTEAFF
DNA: TGTGCCAGTAGCCAAAAAGCGGGCCTCAACACTGAAGCTTTCTTT

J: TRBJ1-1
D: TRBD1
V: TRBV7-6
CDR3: CASSTDRGTGTEAFF
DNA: TGTGCCAGCAGCACCGACAGGGGAACGGGCACTGAAGCTTTCTTT

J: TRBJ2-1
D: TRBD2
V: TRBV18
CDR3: CASSPGLAGGVVNEQFF
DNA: TGTGCCAGCTCACCGGGTCTAGCGGGGGGTGTGGTCAATGAGCAGTTCTTC

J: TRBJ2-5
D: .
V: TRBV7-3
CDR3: CASSRRGGQEETQYF
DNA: TGTGCCAGCAGCCGAAGGGGGGGACAGGAAGAGACCCAGTACTTC

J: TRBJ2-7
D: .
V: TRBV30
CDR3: CAWSGIGRRWEQYF
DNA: TGTGCCTGGAGTGGAATAGGAAGGAGGTGGGAGCAGTACTTC

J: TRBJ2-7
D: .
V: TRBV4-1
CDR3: CASSQDSTGNSYEQYF
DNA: TGCGCCAGCAGCCAAGATAGCACCGGGAACTCCTACGAGCAGTACTTC

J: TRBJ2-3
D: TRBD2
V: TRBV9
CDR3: CASSVGTSGGPITDTQYF
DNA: TGTGCCAGCAGCGTAGGTACTAGCGGGGGACCGATCACAGATACGCAGTATTTT

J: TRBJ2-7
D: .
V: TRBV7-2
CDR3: CASSLVGRGGYEQYF
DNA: TGTGCCAGCAGCTTAGTCGGTAGGGGAGGTTACGAGCAGTACTTC

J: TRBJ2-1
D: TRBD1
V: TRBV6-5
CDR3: CASSYVWTGGNEQFF
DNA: TGTGCCAGCAGTTACGTCTGGACAGGAGGCAATGAGCAGTTCTTC

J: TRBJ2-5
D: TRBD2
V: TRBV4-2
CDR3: CASSRETSGLETQYF
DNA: TGTGCCAGCAGCCGGGAGACTAGCGGGCTGGAGACCCAGTACTTC

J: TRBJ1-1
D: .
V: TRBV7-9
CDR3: CASSQVDGEAFF
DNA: TGTGCCAGCAGCCAAGTCGACGGGGAAGCTTTCTTT

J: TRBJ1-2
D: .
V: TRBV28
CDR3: CASSLLTADYGYTF
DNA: TGTGCCAGCAGTTTATTGACAGCCGACTATGGCTACACCTTC

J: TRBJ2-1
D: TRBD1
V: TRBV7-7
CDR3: CASSPRTGNEQFF
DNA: TGTGCTAGCAGCCCTAGGACAGGGAATGAGCAGTTCTTC

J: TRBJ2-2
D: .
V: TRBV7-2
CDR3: CASSLTYMPGELFF
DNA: TGTGCCAGCAGCTTGACTTATATGCCCGGGGAGCTGTTTTTT

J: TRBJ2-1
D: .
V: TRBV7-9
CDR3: CASSGHLQQNPPINEQFF
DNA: TGTGCCAGCAGCGGGCACTTGCAACAAAACCCCCCTATCAATGAGCAGTTCTTC

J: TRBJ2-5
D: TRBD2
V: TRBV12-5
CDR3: CASGKEERGKKETQYF
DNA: TGTGCTAGTGGGAAGGAGGAGCGGGGGAAAAAAGAGACCCAGTACTTC

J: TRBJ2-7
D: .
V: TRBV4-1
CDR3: CASSQEPVYEQYF
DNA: TGCGCCAGCAGCCAAGAACCGGTCTACGAGCAGTACTTC

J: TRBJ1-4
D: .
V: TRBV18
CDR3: CASSPQGTNEKLFF
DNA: TGTGCCAGCTCACCACAGGGGACTAATGAAAAACTGTTTTTT

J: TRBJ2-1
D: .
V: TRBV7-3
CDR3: CASSRGAGDLRYNEQFF
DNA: TGTGCCAGCAGCCGGGGGGCGGGGGACCTACGCTACAATGAGCAGTTCTTC

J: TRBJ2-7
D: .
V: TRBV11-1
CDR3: CASSLVSGHEQYF
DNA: TGTGCCAGCAGCTTAGTTAGCGGTCACGAGCAGTACTTC

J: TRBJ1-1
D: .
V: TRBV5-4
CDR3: CASSLTSPGTEAFF
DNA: TGTGCCAGCAGCTTGACGAGTCCCGGCACTGAAGCTTTCTTT

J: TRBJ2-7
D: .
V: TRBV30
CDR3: CAWSTAPPYYEQYF
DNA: TGTGCCTGGAGTACCGCGCCACCCTATTACGAGCAGTACTTC

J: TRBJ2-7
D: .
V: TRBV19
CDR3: CASSIQGRYEQYF
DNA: TGTGCCAGTAGTATTCAGGGGCGGTACGAGCAGTACTTC

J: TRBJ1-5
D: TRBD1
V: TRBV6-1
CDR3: CATDRGTQPQHF
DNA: TGTGCCACCGACAGGGGGACTCAGCCCCAGCATTTT

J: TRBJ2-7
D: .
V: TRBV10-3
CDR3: CAISQGTEQYF
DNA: TGTGCCATCAGCCAGGGGACCGAGCAGTACTTC

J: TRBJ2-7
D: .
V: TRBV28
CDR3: CASSLLLAGQGNSLYEQYF
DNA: TGTGCCAGCAGTTTGTTATTAGCGGGACAGGGTAACTCCCTCTACGAGCAGTACTTC

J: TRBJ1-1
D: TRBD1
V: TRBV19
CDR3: CASSMGTGWGGTEAFF
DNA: TGTGCCAGTAGTATGGGGACAGGGTGGGGGGGAACTGAAGCTTTCTTT

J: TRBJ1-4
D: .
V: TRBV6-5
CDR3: CASSSAVANEKLFF
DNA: TGTGCCAGCAGCTCCGCGGTAGCTAATGAAAAACTGTTTTTT

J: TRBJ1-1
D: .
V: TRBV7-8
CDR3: CASTRREGLNTEAFF
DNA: TGTGCCAGCACCCGCAGGGAGGGGTTGAACACTGAAGCTTTCTTT

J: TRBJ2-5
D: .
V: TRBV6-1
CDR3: CASSEGSGQETQYF
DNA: TGTGCCAGCAGTGAAGGGTCCGGGCAAGAGACCCAGTACTTC

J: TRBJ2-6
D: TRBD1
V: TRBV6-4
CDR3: CASSDSGTGTNVLTF
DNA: TGTGCCAGCAGTGACTCGGGGACAGGGACCAACGTCCTGACTTTC

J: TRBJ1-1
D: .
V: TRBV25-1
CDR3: CASSGDTRAGAFF
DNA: TGTGCCAGCAGTGGGGACACCCGAGCAGGGGCTTTCTTT

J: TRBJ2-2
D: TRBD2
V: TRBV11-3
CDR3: CASSPGRSGGLNTGELFF
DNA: TGTGCCAGCAGCCCCGGGCGTAGCGGGGGGCTTAACACCGGGGAGCTGTTTTTT

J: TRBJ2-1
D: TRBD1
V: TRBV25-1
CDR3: CASSGTGTAKFF
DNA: TGTGCCAGCAGTGGCACCGGGACAGCTAAGTTCTTC

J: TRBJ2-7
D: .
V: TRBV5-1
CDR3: CASSGRGITYEQYF
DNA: TGCGCCAGCAGTGGAAGAGGAATAACATACGAGCAGTACTTC